This TCR beta chain is drawn from a study of glioma-infiltrating T cells after dendritic cell vaccination. Study-level information: Samples are from glioblastoma patients in Phase I and II dendritic cell vaccine trials. Between the early 2000s and the early 2010s, patients got autologous tumor lysate-pulsed dendritic cell vaccines. Study conclusions and caveats: Longer survival after dendritic cell vaccination followed higher pretreatment TIL content.

The time point denotes: after dendritic cell vaccination, including at tumor progression/relapse. Only patients with spare fresh-frozen tumor and over two years of follow-up were included. Comment on this clone: Antigen: not known.

This CDR3 is built from 15 residues. Germline loops: CDR1 SNHLY, CDR2 FYNNEI. V was cut by 3 bases and J by 4 bases, with 13 bases left in between. Method: immunoSEQ multiplex PCR; TCRdb's copy keeps in-frame clones and lacks some. The sample yields roughly 87,000 clones, 75% to 90% seen once. The sequenced sample was blood, obtained after dendritic cell vaccination. This sequence originates from a human donor with glioblastoma. The V gene is TRBV2, the J gene TRBJ2-1, with a weak D call TRBD1 (6 bases). Here the CDR3 reads CASSDTVGAYNEQFF. Written as DNA, the CDR3 is TGTGCCAGCAGTGACACGGTGGGGGCATACAATGAGCAGTTCTTC.